This is a list of T cell receptor beta chains from one sample in a study of PD-1 blockade in mismatch repair-deficient tumors. Some clones are missing from TCRdb's copy, which holds only in-frame ones; the method was immunoSEQ multiplex PCR. The table lists approximately 130,000 clones, 86% of them singletons. Material: peripheral blood, obtained 44 weeks after starting pembrolizumab. These receptors were collected from an adult with mismatch repair-deficient cancer. Both conserved end residues are part of each CDR3. The order of the fields is J gene, V gene, clone size, CDR3 protein. Not all rows give a size; the values are once, few, many and, for expanded clones, a class.

J gene: TRBJ2-1; V gene: TRBV11-2; clone size: .; CDR3 protein: CASSHGTNGRNEQFF
J gene: TRBJ2-3; V gene: TRBV19; clone size: .; CDR3 protein: CASSIGKALTDTQYF
J gene: TRBJ1-5; V gene: TRBV27; clone size: .; CDR3 protein: CASSLSGQGPNQPQHF
J gene: TRBJ1-2; V gene: TRBV11-2; clone size: .; CDR3 protein: CASSLVSGNYGYTF
J gene: TRBJ1-2; V gene: TRBV19; clone size: .; CDR3 protein: CASSRQLTGGDYGYTF
J gene: TRBJ2-6; V gene: TRBV7-2; clone size: once; CDR3 protein: CASSLQGRGANVLTF
J gene: TRBJ2-5; V gene: TRBV10-3; clone size: once; CDR3 protein: CAISERGNGETQYF
J gene: TRBJ2-7; V gene: TRBV11-3; clone size: .; CDR3 protein: CASSEREGAYEQYF
J gene: TRBJ2-1; V gene: TRBV7-9; clone size: .; CDR3 protein: CASSPTLAGGGNEQFF
J gene: TRBJ2-2; V gene: TRBV5-1; clone size: .; CDR3 protein: CASSSPGLGANGELFF
J gene: TRBJ2-3; V gene: TRBV5-5; clone size: .; CDR3 protein: CASSPPLSPRRSTDTQYF
J gene: TRBJ2-1; V gene: TRBV16; clone size: .; CDR3 protein: CASSQSLEQIYNEQFF
J gene: TRBJ1-4; V gene: TRBV30; clone size: .; CDR3 protein: CAWIQADRGPEKLFF
J gene: TRBJ1-1; V gene: TRBV7-3; clone size: .; CDR3 protein: CASMGHNTEAFF
J gene: TRBJ2-2; V gene: TRBV19; clone size: once; CDR3 protein: CASRTKGSGELFF
J gene: TRBJ1-2; V gene: TRBV7-9; clone size: .; CDR3 protein: CASSLGRRPFYGYTF
J gene: TRBJ2-2; V gene: TRBV6-5; clone size: .; CDR3 protein: CASSYPGEGWGELFF
J gene: TRBJ2-7; V gene: TRBV19; clone size: .; CDR3 protein: CASSIRTGTEQYF
J gene: TRBJ2-3; V gene: TRBV5-1; clone size: .; CDR3 protein: CASRPGQSTDTQYF
J gene: TRBJ1-2; V gene: TRBV11-2; clone size: .; CDR3 protein: CASSLDSFYGYTF
J gene: TRBJ2-3; V gene: TRBV11-2; clone size: .; CDR3 protein: CASSSPRLATSTDTQYF
J gene: TRBJ2-7; V gene: TRBV18; clone size: few; CDR3 protein: CASSPTLYEQYF
J gene: TRBJ2-5; V gene: TRBV14; clone size: .; CDR3 protein: CASSQALAGKETQYF
J gene: TRBJ2-7; V gene: TRBV29-1; clone size: .; CDR3 protein: CSVEDDQVDYEQYF
J gene: TRBJ2-2; V gene: TRBV29-1; clone size: .; CDR3 protein: CSSGRSDTGELFF
J gene: TRBJ2-7; V gene: TRBV6-5; clone size: .; CDR3 protein: CASSYSPAVGSYEQYF
J gene: TRBJ1-2; V gene: TRBV12-5; clone size: .; CDR3 protein: CASGLVIGTGAPGYTF
J gene: TRBJ2-5; V gene: TRBV10-3; clone size: .; CDR3 protein: CATGETGTGVQETQYF
J gene: TRBJ1-1; V gene: TRBV7-9; clone size: .; CDR3 protein: CASSFLGPAEAFF
J gene: TRBJ2-7; V gene: TRBV14; clone size: .; CDR3 protein: CASSQALARPYEQYF
J gene: TRBJ2-2; V gene: TRBV7-9; clone size: .; CDR3 protein: CASSRIRGGATTGELFF
J gene: TRBJ2-7; V gene: TRBV11-2; clone size: .; CDR3 protein: CASSPTPGDTPKQYF
J gene: TRBJ2-7; V gene: TRBV28; clone size: .; CDR3 protein: CASSFGARSSYEQYF
J gene: TRBJ2-3; V gene: TRBV13; clone size: .; CDR3 protein: CASSPRGAGGSTDTQYF
J gene: TRBJ2-2; V gene: TRBV4-3; clone size: .; CDR3 protein: CASSQDGTGAGSGELFF
J gene: TRBJ2-7; V gene: TRBV18; clone size: .; CDR3 protein: CASSPGNGYEQYF
J gene: TRBJ2-7; V gene: TRBV4-2; clone size: .; CDR3 protein: CASSQGAVGTGGLEEQYF
J gene: TRBJ2-1; V gene: TRBV18; clone size: .; CDR3 protein: CASSLFGSPSYNEQFF
J gene: TRBJ2-5; V gene: TRBV7-9; clone size: .; CDR3 protein: CASSLEAEQYF
J gene: TRBJ2-3; V gene: TRBV10-3; clone size: .; CDR3 protein: CAISELYPATDTQYF
J gene: TRBJ2-6; V gene: TRBV5-1; clone size: .; CDR3 protein: CASSFLDRGASGANVLTF
J gene: TRBJ2-7; V gene: TRBV6-5; clone size: .; CDR3 protein: CASSGHSYEQYF
J gene: TRBJ2-2; V gene: TRBV6-5; clone size: .; CDR3 protein: CASSRTGLDTGELFF
J gene: TRBJ2-1; V gene: TRBV4-3; clone size: few; CDR3 protein: CASRSSGNNEQFF
J gene: TRBJ1-1; V gene: TRBV20-1; clone size: .; CDR3 protein: CSARDPRWAFF
J gene: TRBJ1-1; V gene: TRBV29-1; clone size: .; CDR3 protein: CSVEDLGRQNTEAFF
J gene: TRBJ2-3; V gene: TRBV20-1; clone size: .; CDR3 protein: CSASLPDTQYF
J gene: TRBJ2-5; V gene: TRBV4-1; clone size: few; CDR3 protein: CASSQARSETQYF
J gene: TRBJ2-1; V gene: TRBV4-3; clone size: .; CDR3 protein: CASSQGVAYNEQFF
J gene: TRBJ2-1; V gene: TRBV5-6; clone size: .; CDR3 protein: CASSRHRGSSYNEQFF
J gene: TRBJ2-7; V gene: TRBV7-9; clone size: .; CDR3 protein: CASSGQGRTSFEQYF
J gene: TRBJ2-1; V gene: TRBV29-1; clone size: .; CDR3 protein: CSVTPGQGSDEQFF
J gene: TRBJ2-6; V gene: TRBV2; clone size: .; CDR3 protein: CASSEGFRGANVLTF
J gene: TRBJ2-3; V gene: TRBV19; clone size: .; CDR3 protein: CASSSSGFTDTQYF
J gene: TRBJ2-7; V gene: TRBV14; clone size: .; CDR3 protein: CASSRHPGAGLGQYF
J gene: TRBJ2-7; V gene: TRBV2; clone size: .; CDR3 protein: CASSESGYEQYF
J gene: TRBJ2-7; V gene: TRBV5-1; clone size: once; CDR3 protein: CASSLVPAGDVEQYF
J gene: TRBJ2-3; V gene: TRBV19; clone size: .; CDR3 protein: CASSIVFRGTDTQYF
J gene: TRBJ2-5; V gene: TRBV7-2; clone size: few; CDR3 protein: CASRPVPAETQYF